The 4 T cell receptor beta chains in this list originate from one sample, sequenced in a study of immune evolution from preneoplasia to lung adenocarcinoma. The assay was immunoSEQ multiplex PCR, and TCRdb's table has in-frame clones only and misses some. The data contain some 6,200 clones, approximately 72% of them seen just once; the ten biggest clones take up approximately 9.4%. Sequencing was done on a sample of FFPE adjacent normal lung tissue. Receptors were obtained from a donor aged 70 or over with lung adenocarcinoma.

The rearrangement uses TRBV5-1 and TRBJ2-2; D gene ambiguous. The CDR3 consists of 15 residues. Trimming removed 4 bases at V and 6 bases at J, with 16 bases between. Looked up from germline, CDR1 is SGHRS and CDR2 is YFSETQ. CDR3 protein: CASSQRSTGAGELFF. The CDR3 DNA reads TGCGCCAGCAGCCAGAGGTCGACTGGGGCCGGGGAGCTGTTTTTT. The full variable domain, its missing parts supplied by reference TRBV5-1 and TRBJ2-2, is KAGVTQTPRYLIKTRGQQVTLSCSPISGHRSVSWYQQTPGQGLQFLFEYFSETQRNKGNFPGRFSGRQFSNSRSEMNVSTLELGDSALYLCASSQRSTGAGELFFGEGSRLTVL.

The chain has TRBV6-4 and TRBJ2-3; the match to TRBD2 covers 8 bases. V lost 2 bases to trimming and J lost 3 bases; unmatched junction nucleotides: 1. The CDR3 consists of 14 residues. Looked up from germline, CDR1 is MRHNA and CDR2 is SNTAGT. The CDR3: CASSDAGGTDTQYF. CDR3 nucleotide sequence: TGTGCCAGCAGTGACGCGGGGGGAACAGATACGCAGTATTTT.

As to this clone: The same CDR3 arises from other DNA sequences in this sample as well. J is TRBJ1-2 and V is TRBV29-1, with no clear D. CDR1 and CDR2 from the germline V gene are SQVTM and ANQGSEA. The CDR3 contains 13 residues. The V and J ends lost 4 bases and 6 bases respectively, with 15 bases between them. The CDR3 DNA follows: TGCAGCGTTGCCACGGACCTTCGGGATGGCTACACCTTC. Its protein is CSVATDLRDGYTF.

This clone appeared a few times. V is TRBV19 and J is TRBJ1-2; 9 bases agree with TRBD1. The junction had 6 bases not matched to a gene; V was cut back by 6 bases and J by 4 bases. The CDR3 sequence is 14 residues long. CDR1 LNHDA and CDR2 SQIVND come from the germline V gene (reference sequence). The chain's CDR3 is CASRGTGGVYGYTF. CDR3 sequence (DNA): TGTGCCAGTAGGGGAACAGGGGGCGTCTATGGCTACACCTTC.